This T cell receptor (beta chain) was identified in a study of blood T cell repertoires in COVID-19. The J segment lost 8 bases and the V segment lost 5 bases, leaving 11 bases of the junction unmatched. This CDR3 has 15 residues. CDR1 and CDR2 from the germline V gene are SGHNT and YENEEA. Clones were read by immunoSEQ multiplex PCR, and TCRdb kept only the in-frame ones, dropping some. The data show 300,000 to 450,000 clones, roughly 87% seen once. Input material: PBMCs or T cells enriched from blood (not recorded which). This receptor was taken from a woman aged 30 to 39 who had recovered from COVID-19. The rearrangement links TRBV11-3 to TRBJ2-1; 8 nucleotides match TRBD2. For the CDR3, the DNA is TGTGCCAGCAGCCTATATAGCGGGGCTGGGGATGAGCAGTTCTTC. This sequence encodes CASSLYSGAGDEQFF. Using reference TRBV11-3 and TRBJ2-1 for the parts outside the CDR3, the full variable domain is EAGVVQSPRYKIIEKKQPVAFWCNPISGHNTLYWYLQNLGQGPELLIRYENEEAVDDSQLPKDRFSAERLKGVDSTLKIQPAELGDSAVYLCASSLYSGAGDEQFFGPGTRLTVL.